This passage covers 22 T cell receptor beta chains from one sample sequenced in a study of cytomegalovirus exposure and HLA in healthy donors. In the PCR, 60 Vbeta and 13 Jbeta primers were used. TCRdb's table, derived via immunoSEQ multiplex PCR, lists solely in-frame clones and lacks some. Among about 170,000 clones listed, about three quarters were seen once. Specimen: PBMCs. Every receptor here comes from a woman between 45 and 65 years old in good health and CMV-seropositive.

The chain carries TRBV4-3 and TRBJ1-6; 10 bases map to TRBD1. Germline V gene data show CDR1 as LGHNA and CDR2 as YSLEER. This CDR3 is built from 14 residues. Unmatched junction bases numbered 3, after V lost 6 bases and J lost 7 bases. The DNA for the CDR3 is TGCGCCAGCAGTCGGACAGGGGGGAATTCACCCCTCCACTTT. Translating gives CASSRTGGNSPLHF.

This clone came up a few times. The sample holds other DNA sequences that translate to the same CDR3. The genes are TRBV19 and TRBJ1-2, with D unresolved. The germline gives CDR1 LNHDA, CDR2 SQIVND (reference sequence). Trimming took off 1 base at V and 8 bases at J, with 8 bases between the two ends. The CDR3 covers 12 residues. In nucleotides, the CDR3 is TGTGCCAGTAGTATAGCGGGGAACGGCTACACCTTC. As protein: CASSIAGNGYTF.

The table lists this clone with a few counts. The same CDR3 can be traced to other DNA sequences in this sample. CDR3 in DNA: TGTGCCTGGAGTACAAGCTCCTACGAGCAGTACTTC. Translation gives CAWSTSSYEQYF. The V gene is TRBV30, the J gene TRBJ2-7, with no clear D. The CDR3 runs to 12 residues. The V and J ends lost 2 bases and 0 bases respectively, with 5 bases between them. CDR1 GTSNPN and CDR2 SVGIG come from the germline V gene (reference sequence).

The chain uses TRBV12-2 and TRBJ1-1; TRBD1, the table's D call, was not compared with the DNA. TRBV12-2 is described as a pseudogene. The CDR3 has 22 amino acids. The CDR3 DNA is TGTGCAAGTCGCTTAGGGTGGAGTAAGGTGAAACCGACAGGGCAGCTTGGCATTGAAGCTTTCTTT. This gives the protein CASRLGWSKVKPTGQLGIEAFF.

This clone is a singleton in its sample. CDR3 DNA sequence: TGTGCCAGCAGTTACCCAGGCGCCGTCACTGAAGCTTTCTTT. Translating it yields CASSYPGAVTEAFF. This chain uses TRBV6-5 with TRBJ1-1; D is uncertain. Germline V gene lookup returns CDR1 MNHEY and CDR2 SVGAGI. Trimming took 2 bases from V and 4 from J, leaving 11 bases between them. The CDR3 is 14 amino acids.

The chain recombines TRBV7-9 with TRBJ2-7; 9 positions match TRBD1. The CDR3 contains 15 residues. V dropped 2 bases and J dropped 2; count of bases not matched to a gene: 4. Germline lookup yields CDR1 SEHNR and CDR2 FQNEAQ (reference sequence). The CDR3 sequence is CASSLTGQGTYEQYF. The CDR3 DNA sequence: TGTGCCAGCAGCTTAACGGGACAGGGTACCTACGAGCAGTACTTC.

About this clone itself: This CDR3 is also generated by other DNA sequences in the sample. This chain uses TRBV20-1 with TRBJ1-1, with D hard to call. The CDR3 covers 10 residues. Trimming stripped 6 bases from V and 1 base from J, with 3 bases between. From germline, CDR1 is DFQATT and CDR2 SNEGSKA (reference sequence). CDR3 DNA: TGCAGTGCCCAGAACACTGAAGCTTTCTTT. As protein: CSAQNTEAFF.

This clone was counted only a few times. The chain carries TRBV11-3 and TRBJ2-7, with 9 bases lining up with TRBD2. The germline V gene encodes CDR1 SGHNT and CDR2 YENEEA. CDR3 length equals 15 residues. Trimming at V came to 1 base and at J to 6 bases, leaving 7 bases not matched to a gene. The CDR3 nucleotides are TGTGCCAGCAGCTTAGGGTGGCGGGGGGGGATCGAGCAGTACTTC. Protein sequence: CASSLGWRGGIEQYF.

The V call is TRBV28, the J call TRBJ2-3, with TRBD1 matching over 8 bases. Per germline, CDR1 MDHEN and CDR2 SYDVKM. Unmatched junction bases numbered 22, after V lost 6 bases and J lost 2 bases. The length of the CDR3 is 20 residues. CDR3 sequence (DNA): TGTGCCAGCAGGCCCACCGGGACAGGCGACCACCCTCTTACCACAGATACGCAGTATTTT. This encodes CASRPTGTGDHPLTTDTQYF.

This sequence joins TRBV30 and TRBJ1-1; 8 positions match TRBD1. The V and J ends lost 1 base and 6 bases, in that order; junction bases with no gene match: 4. Germline CDR1 is GTSNPN and CDR2 is SVGIG (reference sequence). The CDR3 runs to 13 residues. The CDR3 DNA follows: TGTGCCTGGAGTGCCCAACAGGGGGCTGAAGCTTTCTTT. Encoded protein: CAWSAQQGAEAFF.

With respect to this clone: Here the CDR3 omits its conserved ending phenylalanine or tryptophan, so a read error is the likely source. The DNA is left out, because the CDR3 cannot be placed on it with certainty; the CDR3 is given as TCRdb lists it. The CDR3 spells CSARGSDLDWS. The gene calls are TRBV20-1 and TRBJ1-3. With termini counted, the CDR3 has 11 amino acids. CDR1 is DFQATT, CDR2 SNEGSKA, per germline (reference sequence).

This clone was found a few times. This sequence joins TRBV5-4 and TRBJ1-1; 7 bases align to TRBD1. This CDR3 spans 13 amino acids. The ends lost 0 bases at V and 5 bases at J; junction bases unmatched: 1. CDR1 and CDR2 from the germline V gene are SGHNT and YYREEE (reference sequence). CDR3 sequence reads: CASSLETGTEAFF. The CDR3, as DNA: TGTGCCAGCAGCTTGGAGACAGGGACTGAAGCTTTCTTT. Full variable domain (remainder filled in from reference TRBV5-4 and TRBJ1-1): ETGVTQSPTHLIKTRGQQVTLRCSSQSGHNTVSWYQQALGQGPQFIFQYYREEENGRGNFPPRFSGLQFPNYSSELNVNALELDDSALYLCASSLETGTEAFFGQGTRLTVV.

CDR3: CASSLEAGTGRNYGYTF. CDR3 in DNA: TGTGCCAGCAGCTTGGAGGCCGGGACAGGTCGTAACTATGGCTACACCTTC. This chain joins TRBV5-4 and TRBJ1-2; 8 bases line up with TRBD1. CDR3 length: 17 residues. V was clipped by 0 bases and J by 1 base; unmatched bases: 8. Germline V lookup: CDR1 SGHNT, CDR2 YYREEE (reference sequence).

This clone turned up a few times. This chain links TRBV4-3 with TRBJ1-2; a possible D gene is TRBD1 (6 bases). Per germline, CDR1 LGHNA and CDR2 YSLEER. Trimming took 0 bases from V and 4 from J, leaving 15 bases between them. CDR3 length: 16 residues. The CDR3 spells CASSQDMDRLTYGYTF. Here the CDR3 DNA reads TGCGCCAGCAGCCAAGATATGGACAGACTGACCTATGGCTACACCTTC.

The rearrangement joins TRBV6-1 to TRBJ1-5; 7 bases fit TRBD1. The germline CDR1 and CDR2 sequences are MNHNS and SASEGT. V gave up 8 bases and J gave up 0 bases; unmatched junction bases: 4. The CDR3 consists of 14 residues. In DNA form, the CDR3 reads TGTGCCAGCCAAAACAGGGGTAGCAATCAGCCCCAGCATTTT. It translates to CASQNRGSNQPQHF.

This clone was observed once. The rearrangement uses TRBV10-3 and TRBJ2-7; TRBD2 agrees at 7 bases. The trim removed 7 bases at V and 0 bases at J, leaving 12 bases unmatched. The CDR3 contains 16 residues. Per germline, CDR1 ENHRY and CDR2 SYGVKD. CDR3 sequence reads: CAITPTAGTISYEQYF. CDR3 DNA: TGTGCCATCACCCCCACTGCCGGGACTATCTCCTACGAGCAGTACTTC.

This clone was picked up one time. DNA of the CDR3: TGCGCCAGCAGCCCATCTACCCTCTATGGCTACACCTTC. This encodes CASSPSTLYGYTF. This chain uses TRBV5-1 with TRBJ1-2; D is unresolved. CDR1 and CDR2 from the germline V gene are SGHRS and YFSETQ. Trimming left V 4 bases short and J 4 bases short, with 11 bases between. The CDR3 covers 13 residues.

The genes are TRBV2 and TRBJ2-1; weak D call: TRBD1 (6 bases). Trimming removed 8 bases at V and 4 bases at J, with 15 bases between. Germline V CDR1 and CDR2: SNHLY, FYNNEI. CDR3 length equals 14 residues. CDR3 sequence reads: CASHQDSDYNEQFF. CDR3 in DNA: TGTGCCAGCCACCAGGACAGCGATTACAATGAGCAGTTCTTC.

The chain employs TRBV5-4 and TRBJ1-1, with 7 nucleotides matching TRBD1. This CDR3 has 15 residues. The ends lost 7 bases at V and 2 bases at J; junction bases unmatched: 11. Per germline, CDR1 SGHNT and CDR2 YYREEE (reference sequence). The CDR3 coding sequence is TGTGCCAGCTCCGCCGGGACAGCTCATAACACTGAAGCTTTCTTT. Amino acid sequence: CASSAGTAHNTEAFF.

This clone was recorded once. V and J are TRBV7-9 and TRBJ2-2; 11 bases match TRBD2. V lost 6 bases to trimming and J lost 3 bases; unmatched junction nucleotides: 3. In germline, CDR1 is SEHNR, CDR2 FQNEAQ (reference sequence). CDR3 length equals 15 residues. DNA for the CDR3: TGTGCCAGCAGGCGTAGCGGGGGGGACACCGGGGAGCTGTTTTTT. As protein: CASRRSGGDTGELFF. The entire variable domain, with the rest obtained from reference TRBV7-9 and TRBJ2-2, is as follows: DTGVSQNPRHKITKRGQNVTFRCDPISEHNRLYWYRQTLGQGPEFLTYFQNEAQLEKSRLLSDRFSAERPKGSFSTLEIQRTEQGDSAMYLCASRRSGGDTGELFFGEGSRLTVL.

Here the CDR3 reads CASSGAIGVGGYTF. The CDR3 DNA is TGTGCCAGTAGTGGGGCAATAGGCGTTGGTGGCTACACCTTC. J is TRBJ1-2 and V is TRBV19; tentatively, D is TRBD1 (5 bases). V lost 5 bases, J lost 7 bases, and 17 bases lay in between. CDR3 length equals 14 residues. Germline V gene sequence: CDR1 LNHDA, CDR2 SQIVND (reference sequence). The full variable domain, in which reference TRBV19 and TRBJ1-2 provide the parts outside the CDR3, is DGGITQSPKYLFRKEGQNVTLSCEQNLNHDAMYWYRQDPGQGLRLIYYSQIVNDFQKGDIAEGYSVSREKKESFPLTVTSAQKNPTAFYLCASSGAIGVGGYTFGSGTRLTVV.

The DNA for the CDR3 is TGTGCCAGCAGTCCAGGGGGTTCGAGGACTGAAGCTTTCTTT. Protein: CASSPGGSRTEAFF. This chain joins TRBV5-6 and TRBJ1-1, with 7 bases fitting TRBD1. The CDR3 extends over 14 amino acids. CDR1 and CDR2 from the germline V gene are SGHDT and YYEEEE. The J segment lost 5 bases and the V segment lost 5 bases, leaving 9 bases of the junction unmatched.